In this sample, the clone carrying this T cell receptor (beta chain) turned up a few times. V shed 5 bases and J shed 5 bases, with 10 bases lying between them. The CDR3 totals 12 residues. Germline values: CDR1 MDHEN, CDR2 SYDVKM. This specimen comes from a study of cytotoxic CD8 clonotypes in ibrutinib-treated CLL. Background on the study: Responses comprised 24 partial and 2 complete; at median around 70 months, around 14 remained remitted and about twelve progressed. Response specimens were obtained following a median treatment duration of roughly 11 months, with a range of 6 to 36.

Generated by immunoSEQ multiplex PCR, the TCRdb table keeps only in-frame clones and is missing some. Among more than 200,000 clones listed, over 65% were seen once. Sample: PBMCs, taken after 12 months of ibrutinib treatment. This receptor was taken from a human donor with chronic lymphocytic leukemia. The genes are TRBV28 and TRBJ2-7; D not certain. For the CDR3, the DNA is TGTGCCAGCAGTCCCAGGTGGGACGAGCAGTACTTC. This translates into CASSPRWDEQYF.